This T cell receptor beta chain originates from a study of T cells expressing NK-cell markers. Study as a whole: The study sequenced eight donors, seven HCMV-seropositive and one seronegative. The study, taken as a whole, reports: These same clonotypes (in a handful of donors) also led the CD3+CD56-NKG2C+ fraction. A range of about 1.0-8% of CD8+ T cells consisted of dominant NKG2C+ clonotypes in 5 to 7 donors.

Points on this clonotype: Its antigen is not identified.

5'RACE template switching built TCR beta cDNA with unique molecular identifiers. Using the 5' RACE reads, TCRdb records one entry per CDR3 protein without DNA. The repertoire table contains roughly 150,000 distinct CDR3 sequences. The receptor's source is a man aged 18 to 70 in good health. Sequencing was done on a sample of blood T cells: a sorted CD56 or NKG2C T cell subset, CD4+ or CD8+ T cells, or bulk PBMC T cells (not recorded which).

This chain's CDR3 is CASSLTTGTGELFF. The rearrangement joins TRBV5-6 to TRBJ2-2; the TCRdb D gene call, TRBD1, has no DNA to confirm it. The CDR3 loop spans 14 amino acids. CDR1 and CDR2 from the germline V gene are SGHDT and YYEEEE.